The present entry profiles one TCR beta chain with its context. The table lists this clonotype with a few counts. Which antigen it targets is not known. The junction does not match germline at one end; this may be a read error. The data derive from a study of naive and memory T cell subsets (dated by TCRdb to about 2017). Context from the whole study: The figure summarizing these samples reported roughly 10 blood donors, 7 tuberculin skin test biopsies and 3 saline control biopsies. PCR2 was typically run as a SYBR Green qPCR and stopped at a set threshold, although low-input samples could use end-point PCR of roughly 6 cycles instead. General findings and caveats noted by the study authors: The RNA-based method was acknowledged as potentially sensitive to TCR transcript changes with T cell activation and differentiation.

Receptor amplification or capture employed UMI-ligation and nested PCR. Four rounds of PCR, run with the SP2 primer together with nested alpha and beta constant region primers, were used to amplify the ligated cDNA. For the blood and skin samples, reverse transcription of TCR RNA was done with SuperScript IV along with alpha and beta constant region primers. An oligonucleotide carrying the Illumina SP2 primer and a UMI was ligated to the 3' end of the cDNA by means of T4 RNA ligase 1. The 12-nucleotide UMI consisted of two random hexamers with an eight-base spacer between the hexamers to prevent hairpin formation. From the second PCR onward, TCR alpha and beta chain libraries were processed separately and dual indexed for multiplexing. After pooling, the indexed libraries were analyzed by capillary electrophoresis and sequenced on either an Illumina MiSeq or NextSeq. Libraries were spiked with PhiX DNA at about 5-7.5% so that base diversity was increased and cluster recognition was improved. In the authors' own workflow: Demultiplexor took UMIs from read 2, joined the UMIs to the TCR sequence from read 1, and separated reads according to sample indices. V and J genes and V-J junctions were identified by Decombinator, which gave every TCR a five-part identifier that included V and J deletions. Collapsinator relied on UMIs to correct both sequencing errors and PCR amplification heterogeneity, producing a UMI-based abundance for each TCR. CDR3Translator turned identifiers into nucleotide sequence, translated that sequence into amino acids, and pulled out CDR3 regions based on terminal motifs. Error-corrected alpha and beta TCR counts from blood and skin were compared after normalization to input RNA amount. Using fastp trimming at Q25 and MiXCR clonotype assembly, TCRdb reanalyzed the public sequencing data and kept in-frame beta chains. Rows are combined by CDR3 protein, so each entry shows the most common genes and DNA. The V and J calls here are based on TCRdb, not the publication. This sample has tens of thousands of distinct CDR3 sequences in its table, and roughly 5.5% of those were observed once. The ten most abundant clones make up approximately 8% of the sample.

The germline V gene provides CDR1 SGHDT and CDR2 YYEEEE. Including the terminal cysteine and phenylalanine, the CDR3 comprises 13 residues. Kept here is only the CDR3 DNA, which spans 39 bases and is read in frame from base 1. Using 3' ligation of a UMI-containing oligonucleotide to TCR cDNA, the study laid out a robust and sensitive protocol to amplify, sequence and analyze TCRs. For whole blood analysis, more than 2 ml of peripheral blood was collected from healthy adult volunteers into Tempus tubes, and RNA was extracted following the manufacturer's instructions. Before reverse transcription, total RNA that had not been cell sorted was treated with RQ1 DNase, with a target input of roughly 1 to 1,100 ng. To check how robust the pipeline was in samples where T cells make up a minority population, libraries were built from skin biopsies and whole blood.

This sequence was found in an adult in good health. The specimen was blood. This chain joins TRBV5-6 to TRBJ2-5; a confident D gene designation cannot be given. The CDR3 loop reads CASSFGVQETQHF. The nucleotide sequence is TGTGCCAGCAGCTTTGGCGTTCAAGAGACCCAGCACTTC.